The present T cell receptor beta chain was sequenced within a study of T cell clonotyping in hematopoietic cell transplantation. Findings and caveats of the study: After transplant, recipient diversity fell while pathologically expanded clonotypes grew through day 180. At the given depth, recipient repertoires were over 97% de novo clonotypes.

The V and J ends lost 4 bases and 0 bases respectively, with 15 bases between them. Germline assignment: CDR1 SGHTA and CDR2 FQGNSA. The length of the CDR3 is 16 residues. This clone has only one observation. Antigen unknown. The table came from immunoSEQ multiplex PCR; TCRdb's copy has only in-frame clones and leaves some out. The sample includes around 9,600 clones, about 75% of them seen just once. The TCR originated in a female patient aged 50-59 years who had an allogeneic stem cell transplant from a related donor, so the T cells may come from the graft donor. Some clones in this sample may be carry-over from other donors' samples. The sequencing used peripheral blood mononuclear cells, collected 180 days after allogeneic stem cell transplant. V gene TRBV7-2 combines with J gene TRBJ1-1; no clear D gene. The CDR3 spells CASSSGWQKLNTEAFF. The CDR3 nucleotides read TGTGCCAGCAGCTCGGGCTGGCAGAAGCTGAACACTGAAGCTTTCTTT.